This passage covers 13 T cell receptor beta chains from one sample sequenced in a study of T cells in Graves' hyperthyroidism and ophthalmopathy. Authors of the study amplified TCR beta CDR3 regions from RNA transcripts. The HTBI set primed first-round TCR CDR3 RT-PCR. In TCRdb, the multiplex PCR reads were re-called with MiXCR into one record per CDR3 protein. The table lists fewer than 850,000 distinct CDR3 sequences, around a sixth of them singletons. The sample was blood. The source is a man aged 50 to 60 with Graves' hyperthyroidism.

The rearrangement joins TRBV5-4 to TRBJ1-1, with D tentatively TRBD1 (5 bases). Germline CDR1 reads SGHNT; CDR2 reads YYREEE (reference sequence). Trimming removed 2 bases from V and 1 base from J, with 9 bases in between. CDR3 size: 14 residues. This CDR3 reads CASSFRVGNTEAFF. The CDR3 nucleotides are TGTGCCAGCAGCTTCAGGGTCGGGAACACTGAAGCTTTCTTT.

As concerns this clonotype: With only one base between it and a far larger clone, this is likely a read error. The gene calls are TRBV13 and TRBJ2-7; D is unresolved. The V end was cut by 5 bases, the J end by 3 bases, with 8 bases between. From germline, CDR1 is PRHDT and CDR2 FYEKMQ (reference sequence). This CDR3 region has 12 residues. In DNA, the CDR3 is TGTGCCAGCAGCGAACACGGCTACGAGCAGTACTTC. Residues: CASSEHGYEQYF. The whole variable domain, filled in from reference TRBV13 and TRBJ2-7, reads AAGVIQSPRHLIKEKRETATLKCYPIPRHDTVYWYQQGPGQDPQFLISFYEKMQSDKGSIPDRFSAQQFSDYHSELNMSSLELGDSALYFCASSEHGYEQYFGPGTRLTVT.

Many counts were recorded for this clonotype. The J gene is TRBJ1-1, the V gene TRBV12-3 or TRBV12-4, with a tentative D call TRBD1 (6 bases). The V end was cut by 4 bases, the J end by 2 bases, with 14 bases between. The CDR3 is 15 residues long. The CDR3 is CASSSTQGRNTEAFF. CDR3 DNA: TGTGCCAGCAGTTCCACACAGGGTCGAAACACTGAAGCTTTCTTT.

The sample holds many counts of this clonotype. The chain carries TRBV7-9 and TRBJ2-7; TRBD2 agrees at 9 bases. CDR3 size: 17 residues. CDR1 and CDR2 (germline): SEHNR, FQNEAQ (reference sequence). Germline trimming cut 5 bases from V and 2 bases from J; bases unmatched to any gene: 13. The CDR3, as DNA: TGTGCCAGCAGCCCCCTATTTACTAGCGGGCGTCCCTACGAGCAGTACTTC. It yields the protein CASSPLFTSGRPYEQYF.

This clonotype was detected only a few times. The genes are TRBV19 and TRBJ1-5, with no clear D. Looked up from germline, CDR1 is LNHDA and CDR2 is SQIVND (reference sequence). The CDR3 has 16 residues. Trimming shortened V by 7 bases and J by 0 bases, and 16 bases separated the two germline ends. CDR3 in amino acids: CASIRRQPYSNQPQHF. CDR3 nucleotide sequence: TGTGCCAGTATAAGACGGCAGCCCTATAGCAATCAGCCCCAGCATTTT.

This clonotype has at least ten counts. This sequence joins TRBV2 and TRBJ2-7; D is unclear. The V gene lost 2 bases and the J gene lost 2 bases, with 7 bases spanning the gap. The CDR3 has 13 residues. CDR1 is SNHLY and CDR2 is FYNNEI in the germline V gene. As DNA, the CDR3 is TGTGCCAGCAGTGAAATCACAACCTACGAGCAGTACTTC. Translation gives CASSEITTYEQYF.

This clonotype appeared a few times. The V call is TRBV20-1, the J call TRBJ1-5; no definite D call. Trimming took 3 bases from V and 5 from J, leaving 8 bases between them. The CDR3 spans 12 residues. From germline, CDR1 is DFQATT and CDR2 SNEGSKA (reference sequence). The CDR3 coding sequence is TGCAGTGCTAGTACTTTTGATCAGCCCCAGCATTTT. Protein sequence: CSASTFDQPQHF.

A few counts support this clonotype. The V and J genes are TRBV24-1 and TRBJ2-5; tentative D call: TRBD1 (5 bases). The V gene lost 3 bases and the J gene lost 1 base, with 11 bases spanning the gap. From germline, CDR1 is KGHDR and CDR2 SFDVKD. The CDR3 is 15 residues long. CDR3 amino acids: CATSDRQRPQETQYF. The CDR3 nucleotides are TGTGCCACCAGTGATCGACAGAGACCCCAAGAGACCCAGTACTTC.

Regarding this clonotype: This may come from a read error, since a much larger clone is one base off. This chain links TRBV3-1 with TRBJ2-7; TRBD2 matches 8 bases. The CDR3 has 15 residues. With 3 bases clipped from V and 5 bases from J, the junction kept 9 bases outside the gene matches. Per germline, CDR1 LGHDT and CDR2 YNNKEL (reference sequence). As DNA, the CDR3 is TGTGCCAGCAGCCACCCCAGCGGGAGTGGTCACGAGCAGTACTTC. It encodes CASSHPSGSGHEQYF.

This clonotype was found many times. The chain combines TRBV24-1 with TRBJ2-3; tentatively, D is TRBD1 or TRBD2 (5 bases each). Germline V lookup: CDR1 KGHDR, CDR2 SFDVKD. V dropped 4 bases and J dropped 5 bases, with 21 bases sitting between them. This CDR3 region has 17 residues. In nucleotides, the CDR3 is TGTGCCACCAGTGACCCGGATGCCCAGGGACGGGGAGATACGCAGTATTTT. Translated: CATSDPDAQGRGDTQYF.

In this sample, this clonotype turned up a few times. This chain connects TRBV27 to TRBJ1-2; TRBD1 aligns across 8 bases. V lost 0 bases, J lost 7 bases, and 16 bases stayed unmatched. CDR3 length: 18 amino acids. The germline gives CDR1 MNHEY, CDR2 SMNVEV (reference sequence). The CDR3 spells CASSLSRDRNLKGLGYTF. In DNA, the CDR3 is TGTGCCAGCAGTTTATCGCGGGACAGGAACCTAAAGGGGCTTGGCTACACCTTC.

This clonotype showed up many times. The V and J genes are TRBV12-3 or TRBV12-4 and TRBJ2-7; 7 bases map to TRBD1. CDR3 size: 16 residues. The V and J ends lost 5 bases and 0 bases, in that order; junction bases with no gene match: 10. CDR3 loop: CASSTNRGRTSYEQYF. The CDR3 DNA follows: TGTGCCAGCAGTACGAACAGGGGCCGGACCTCCTACGAGCAGTACTTC.

The rearrangement links TRBV9 to TRBJ2-3; D is possibly TRBD1 (5 bases). The CDR3 is 15 residues long. V lost 3 bases to trimming and J lost 2 bases, with 13 bases between them. Germline CDR1 SGDLS, CDR2 YYNGEE. The DNA for the CDR3 is TGTGCCAGCAGCGCCCTGGACATACTCACAGATACGCAGTATTTT. It is translated as CASSALDILTDTQYF.